Below, 8 T cell receptor beta chains from the same sample are listed, as sequenced in a study of T-cell memory formation after mild COVID-19. TCRdb fed the 5' RACE reads into MiXCR, producing one record per CDR3 protein. This repertoire shows 90,000 to 120,000 distinct CDR3 sequences, approximately 14% found once; its top ten account for 35% to 50%. The material sequenced was PBMCs or a T cell subset sorted from them (not recorded which). Every receptor here comes from a man younger than 35 who had mild COVID-19 (a few samples of this study predate the infection). Cell type and time point are not known.

This clonotype has only a few counts. This rearrangement joins TRBV12-3 or TRBV12-4 to TRBJ1-1, with D unresolved. The CDR3 loop spans 13 amino acids. Trimming stripped 7 bases from V and 5 bases from J, with 14 bases between. CDR3 bases: TGTGCCAGCATACCAGGATTTAGGACTGAAGCTTTCTTT. It encodes CASIPGFRTEAFF.

This clonotype occurred a few times. The chain carries TRBV11-2 and TRBJ2-5, with D possibly matching TRBD1 (6 bases). The germline CDR1 and CDR2 sequences are SGHAT and FQNNGV. The V end was cut by 8 bases, the J end by 2 bases, with 15 bases between. The CDR3 contains 14 residues. CDR3 DNA sequence: TGTGCCAGCTCGAGAGGGACATTGCAAGAGACCCAGTACTTC. Translated: CASSRGTLQETQYF.

V gene TRBV11-3 combines with J gene TRBJ1-1; 7 nucleotides align to TRBD1. The CDR3 has 13 residues. Germline CDR1 is SGHNT and CDR2 is YENEEA. Trimming at V came to 5 bases and at J to 5 bases, leaving 5 bases not matched to a gene. The CDR3 spells CASSNRGGTEAFF. The CDR3 DNA sequence: TGTGCCAGCAGCAACAGGGGTGGAACTGAAGCTTTCTTT. Using reference TRBV11-3 and TRBJ1-1 for the parts outside the CDR3, the full variable domain is EAGVVQSPRYKIIEKKQPVAFWCNPISGHNTLYWYLQNLGQGPELLIRYENEEAVDDSQLPKDRFSAERLKGVDSTLKIQPAELGDSAVYLCASSNRGGTEAFFGQGTRLTVV.

This clonotype has only a few counts. The chain combines TRBV5-5 with TRBJ2-1; TRBD1 aligns across 8 bases. The CDR3 is 14 residues long. From germline, CDR1 is SGHKS and CDR2 YYEKEE (reference sequence). V was clipped by 4 bases and J by 5 bases; unmatched bases: 5. This chain's CDR3 is CASSAWTGHNEQFF. CDR3 nucleotide sequence: TGTGCCAGCAGCGCATGGACAGGGCACAATGAGCAGTTCTTC.

This clonotype occurred a few times. The V call is TRBV10-3, the J call TRBJ2-1, with D unclear. Germline CDR1 reads ENHRY; CDR2 reads SYGVKD. The CDR3 runs 12 residues. The V and J ends lost 3 bases and 0 bases respectively, with 0 bases between them. The CDR3: CAISDSYNEQFF. CDR3 nucleotides: TGTGCCATCAGTGACTCCTACAATGAGCAGTTCTTC.

This clonotype was observed a handful of times. The chain links TRBV10-2 to TRBJ2-2, with TRBD1 identical over 8 bases. Germline V gene data show CDR1 as WSHSY and CDR2 as SAAADI. The CDR3 runs 14 residues. V lost 3 bases and J lost 6; bases outside the gene matches: 3. The CDR3 DNA is TGCGCCAGCAGTGACCAGGGGGCCGCCGGGGAGCTGTTTTTT. The encoded protein is CASSDQGAAGELFF.

This chain links TRBV6-6 with TRBJ2-3; 7 bases are shared with TRBD2. The CDR3 has 13 residues. CDR1 MNHNY and CDR2 SVGAGI come from the germline V gene (reference sequence). V lost 2 bases and J lost 5; bases outside the gene matches: 1. The CDR3 spells CASSYTGGDTQYF. For the CDR3, the DNA is TGTGCCAGCAGTTACACGGGGGGAGATACGCAGTATTTT.

This clonotype occurred many times. The chain links TRBV6-5 to TRBJ1-5; D remains unclear. The CDR3 loop spans 15 amino acids. V lost 5 bases, J lost 1 base, and 12 bases lay in between. Germline V gene lookup returns CDR1 MNHEY and CDR2 SVGAGI. The chain's CDR3 is CASSSRITSNQPQHF. DNA of the CDR3: TGTGCCAGCAGTAGCAGGATTACGAGCAATCAGCCCCAGCATTTT.